This T cell receptor beta chain was obtained from a study of T cell responses to AZD1222 COVID-19 vaccine. Looking at the study overall: Analyses pooled second doses at about 4 or about 12 weeks.

Measured with immunoSEQ multiplex PCR; TCRdb has only the in-frame clones, and not every one. The sample includes approximately 91,000 clones, roughly 88% of them seen just once. The study's findings and limits: Across the whole spike, CD4 TCRs peaked at regions 160-218 and 743-854. Baseline seropositives among AZD1222 recipients totaled only 5 to 7.

The germline V gene has CDR1 MNHEY and CDR2 SVGEGT. This CDR3 contains 13 residues. Trimming left V 5 bases short and J 0 bases short, with 5 bases between. Turning to this clone: Its antigen is as yet unknown.

The chain links TRBV6-2 or TRBV6-3 to TRBJ1-5; D not certain. The source material was peripheral blood, sampled on day 0 of AZD1222 vaccination. The TCR comes from an adult in good health. This CDR3 is CASSTPSNQPQHF. CDR3 DNA sequence: TGTGCCAGCAGTACACCTAGCAATCAGCCCCAGCATTTT.